This T cell receptor (beta chain) was captured by sequencing in a study of T cells in women clearing cervical HPV infection. At the level of the study: With HLA typing for only a few women, HLA confounding remains possible.

Of note for this clone: The read falls 3 residues short of the CDR3 end, and the missing part is taken from the germline J gene.

Repertoires were generated with immunoSEQ multiplex PCR, while TCRdb's copy carries only in-frame clones and drops some. The sample holds about 15,000 clones. This CDR3 is 16 amino acids long. V was pared by 4 bases and J by 0 bases, with 15 bases between. Germline V gene lookup returns CDR1 SGHRS and CDR2 YFSETQ. This chain uses TRBV5-1 with TRBJ2-3, with a possible D match to TRBD2 (6 bases). This receptor was obtained from a woman between 18 and 70 years old with a cervical HPV16 infection that either progressed to CIN3+ or cleared (not recorded which). Sequencing input: blood buffy coat. CDR3 bases read: TGCGCCAGCAGCCCGGGGACTTTTACTAGCACAGATACG. Residues: CASSPGTFTSTDT. The whole CDR3 reads CASSPGTFTSTDTQYF.